This section outlines one T cell receptor (beta chain) sequence together with its context. Per the authors' pipeline: Nucleated cell number was recorded as an estimate derived from reference gene primer amplification. Produced via immunoSEQ multiplex PCR; TCRdb's table is partial and in-frame only. Clonal size and the V and J genes are those of that table, whereas D and trimming came from the DNA. This sample has a few hundred thousand clones; 84% occur once, and the top ten carry roughly 3.1%. This entry belongs to a study of blood T cell repertoires in COVID-19. In the study overall: Samples of COVID-19 (acute and convalescent) were obtained from the United States, Italy and Spain.

The study recruited people aged roughly 18 to 100 years across about two dozen US areas. The study assigned cohorts using participant-reported clinical history. The V end lost 2 bases, the J end lost 0 bases, and 8 bases lay between the germline ends. CDR3 length: 15 residues. Per the germline V gene, CDR1 is SGDLS and CDR2 is YYNGEE. The sequence was obtained from a man over 45 who had recovered from COVID-19. V usage is TRBV9 and J usage is TRBJ2-2, with D possibly TRBD1 on 5 matching bases. Sequencing was done on a sample of PBMCs or T cells enriched from blood (not recorded which). CDR3 nucleotide sequence: TGTGCCAGCAGCGTCGACAGAACGAACACCGGGGAGCTGTTTTTT. This sequence encodes CASSVDRTNTGELFF.